This T cell receptor (beta chain) is drawn from a study of blood T cell repertoires in COVID-19. Study information: COVID-19 samples collected from the United States, Italy and Spain covered acute and convalescent phases. PBMCs, B-cell-depleted T cells, or T cells were the source of the cDNA or gDNA that made up the material.

The assay was immunoSEQ multiplex PCR, and TCRdb's table has in-frame clones only and misses some. The table includes hundreds of thousands of clones, around 84% detected once. Germline V CDR1 and CDR2: SGHTA, FQGTGA. The germline V and J ends were trimmed by 1 base and 2 bases, with 9 bases remaining between them. The CDR3 is 14 residues long. Sequenced input: PBMCs or T cells enriched from blood (not recorded which). This TCR was recovered from a woman between 25 and 40 years old who had been exposed to COVID-19. This chain joins TRBV7-3 and TRBJ2-7; the D gene is possibly TRBD2 (6 bases). In DNA form, the CDR3 reads TGTGCCAGCAGCTTAATTGGGGGGACCTACGAGCAGTACTTC. Residues: CASSLIGGTYEQYF.